The 4 T cell receptor beta chains reported below all come from one sample, sequenced in a study of cytomegalovirus exposure and HLA in healthy donors. Both 60 Vbeta primers and 13 Jbeta primers went into the PCR. Profiled with immunoSEQ multiplex PCR; TCRdb holds only in-frame clones, not every one. The data hold roughly 130,000 clones, with 80% observed a single time. Sequencing was performed on PBMCs. Receptors originate from a woman aged 40 to 50 in good health and CMV-seronegative.

The rearrangement links TRBV7-2 to TRBJ1-1; 7 nucleotides match TRBD1. This CDR3 region has 14 residues. V lost 3 bases to trimming and J lost 1 base; unmatched junction nucleotides: 2. CDR1 is SGHTA and CDR2 is FQGNSA in the germline V gene. Here the CDR3 DNA reads TGTGCCAGCAGCTTGAACAGGGGGAACACTGAAGCTTTCTTT. This encodes CASSLNRGNTEAFF.

Notes on this clone: Mismatch with germline at one junction end may stem from a read error. V is TRBV27 and J is TRBJ2-6; 7 bases fit TRBD1. The CDR3 has 16 residues. CDR1 is MNHEY and CDR2 is SMNVEV in the germline V gene (reference sequence). The CDR3 nucleotides are TGTGCCCGCAGCCATCGACAGGGTGTGGGGGCCAACGTCCTGACTTTC. This codes for CARSHRQGVGANVLTF.

The chain combines TRBV13 with TRBJ2-1; 12 bases fit TRBD2. V lost 3 bases and J lost 0; bases outside the gene matches: 9. The CDR3 length is 19 residues. The germline CDR1 and CDR2 sequences are PRHDT and FYEKMQ (reference sequence). The CDR3: CASSFRLAGGESSYNEQFF. The CDR3 bases are TGTGCCAGCAGCTTCCGGCTAGCGGGGGGGGAGAGCTCCTACAATGAGCAGTTCTTC. The full variable domain, in which reference TRBV13 and TRBJ2-1 provide the parts outside the CDR3, is AAGVIQSPRHLIKEKRETATLKCYPIPRHDTVYWYQQGPGQDPQFLISFYEKMQSDKGSIPDRFSAQQFSDYHSELNMSSLELGDSALYFCASSFRLAGGESSYNEQFFGPGTRLTVL.

The chain recombines TRBV5-8 with TRBJ1-5; D is possibly TRBD1 (6 bases). Trimming took off 3 bases at V and 4 bases at J, with 17 bases between the two ends. CDR1 and CDR2 (germline): SGHTS, YDEGEE. The CDR3 extends over 16 amino acids. The CDR3 DNA is TGTGCCAGCAGCTCAGAGGGGGGGCTAGGGAATCAGCCCCAGCATTTT. This translates into CASSSEGGLGNQPQHF. The whole variable domain, filled in from reference TRBV5-8 and TRBJ1-5, reads EAGVTQSPTHLIKTRGQQATLRCSPISGHTSVYWYQQALGLGLQFLLWYDEGEERNRGNFPPRFSGRQFPNYSSELNVNALELEDSALYLCASSSEGGLGNQPQHFGDGTRLSIL.